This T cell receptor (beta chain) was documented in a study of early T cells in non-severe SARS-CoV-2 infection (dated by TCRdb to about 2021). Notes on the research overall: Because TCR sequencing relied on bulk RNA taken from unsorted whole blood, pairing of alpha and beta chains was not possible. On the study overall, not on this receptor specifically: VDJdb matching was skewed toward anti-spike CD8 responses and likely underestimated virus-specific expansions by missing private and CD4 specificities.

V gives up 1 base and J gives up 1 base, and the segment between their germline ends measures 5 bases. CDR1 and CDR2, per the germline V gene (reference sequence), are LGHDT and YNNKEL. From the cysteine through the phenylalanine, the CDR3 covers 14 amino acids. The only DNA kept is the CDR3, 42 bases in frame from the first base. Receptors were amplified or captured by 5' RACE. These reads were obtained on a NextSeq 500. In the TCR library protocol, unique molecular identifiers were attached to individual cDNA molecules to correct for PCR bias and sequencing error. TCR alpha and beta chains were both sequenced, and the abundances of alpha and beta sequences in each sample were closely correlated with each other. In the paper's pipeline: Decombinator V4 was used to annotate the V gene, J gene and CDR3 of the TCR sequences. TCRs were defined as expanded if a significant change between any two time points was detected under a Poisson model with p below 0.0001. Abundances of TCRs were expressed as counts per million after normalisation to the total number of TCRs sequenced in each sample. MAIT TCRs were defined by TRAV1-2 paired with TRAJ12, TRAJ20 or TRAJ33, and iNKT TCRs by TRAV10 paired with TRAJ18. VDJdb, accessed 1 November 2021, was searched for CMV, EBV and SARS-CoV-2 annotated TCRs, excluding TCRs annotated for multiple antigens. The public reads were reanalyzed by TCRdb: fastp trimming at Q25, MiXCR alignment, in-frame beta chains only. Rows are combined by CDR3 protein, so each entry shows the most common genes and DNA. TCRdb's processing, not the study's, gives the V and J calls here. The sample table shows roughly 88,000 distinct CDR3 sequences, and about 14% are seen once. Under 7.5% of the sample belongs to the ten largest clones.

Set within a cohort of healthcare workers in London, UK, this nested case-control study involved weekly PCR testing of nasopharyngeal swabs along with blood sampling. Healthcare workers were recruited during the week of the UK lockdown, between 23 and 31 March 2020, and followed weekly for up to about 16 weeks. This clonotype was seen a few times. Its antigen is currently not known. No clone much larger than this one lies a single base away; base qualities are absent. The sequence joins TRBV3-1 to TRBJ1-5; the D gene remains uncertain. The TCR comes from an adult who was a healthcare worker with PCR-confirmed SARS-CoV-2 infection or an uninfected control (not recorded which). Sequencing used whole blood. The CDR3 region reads CASSQAGSNQPQHF. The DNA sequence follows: TGTGCCAGCAGCCAAGCGGGCAGCAATCAGCCCCAGCATTTT.